This T cell receptor beta chain was profiled in a study of cytomegalovirus exposure and HLA in healthy donors. Notes on the study in general: The authors later found TCR association rates varying by HLA locus, with DRB1 most and HLA-C fewest. A later analysis appeared to link common viral pathogens to several of the most significant clusters. Among TCR beta chains, those listed as cytomegalovirus-associated numbered over 150.

In germline, CDR1 is MNHEY, CDR2 SMNVEV (reference sequence). The V segment lost 6 bases and the J segment 0 bases; nucleotides outside the gene matches: 5. The CDR3 sequence is 15 residues long. In the case of this clone: What it binds is unknown.

Amplification used 60 Vbeta primers and 13 Jbeta primers. Profiling relied on immunoSEQ multiplex PCR, and the TCRdb table lists in-frame clones only, not all of them. In the table there are 110,000 to 150,000 clones, 65% to 85% of which are singletons. The TCR sequence derives from a male donor in good health and CMV-seronegative. V is TRBV27 and J is TRBJ2-1; 7 nucleotides agree with TRBD2. Source material: PBMCs. Here the CDR3 DNA reads TGTGCCAGCAGGCGGGGGTGGAGCTCCTACAATGAGCAGTTCTTC. This encodes CASRRGWSSYNEQFF.